The entry below gives a single T cell receptor (beta chain) sequence along with its context. TCRdb keeps only in-frame clones here, not all; method: immunoSEQ multiplex PCR. The sample has 100,000 to 150,000 clones; around 88% are singletons. This sample was included in a study of blood T cell repertoires in COVID-19. Study-level information: The cDNA or gDNA used as material had been derived from T cells, B-cell-depleted T cells, or PBMCs.

Looked up from germline, CDR1 is SNHLY and CDR2 is FYNNEI. Unmatched junction bases numbered 8, after V lost 6 bases and J lost 0 bases. This CDR3 has 16 residues. The sequencing input was peripheral blood. The rearrangement links TRBV2 to TRBJ2-3; 8 nucleotides align to TRBD2. The TCR originated in a human donor in a cohort sampled during active COVID-19. Here the CDR3 reads CASSGHLAGSTDTQYF. In DNA form, the CDR3 reads TGTGCCAGCAGCGGACATCTAGCGGGTAGCACAGATACGCAGTATTTT.